These 27 T cell receptor beta chains came from one sample sequenced in a study of early T cells in non-severe SARS-CoV-2 infection. TCRdb recomputed calls from the 5' RACE reads with MiXCR, one row per CDR3 protein. The repertoire holds 25,000 to 35,000 distinct CDR3 sequences, with 5.5% to 6.5% as singletons. The sequenced sample was whole blood. Receptor source: an adult who was a healthcare worker with PCR-confirmed SARS-CoV-2 infection or an uninfected control (not recorded which).

V usage is TRBV2 and J usage is TRBJ2-1; 8 nucleotides line up with TRBD1. CDR3 length: 15 residues. CDR1 and CDR2 (germline): SNHLY, FYNNEI. The trim removed 8 bases at V and 3 bases at J, leaving 9 bases unmatched. Written as DNA, the CDR3 is TGTGCCAGCTCGGCCGGGACAGGCAGCTACAATGAGCAGTTCTTC. This sequence encodes CASSAGTGSYNEQFF.

This chain joins TRBV4-3 and TRBJ1-4; no clear D. The CDR3 has 15 amino acids. Germline loops: CDR1 LGHNA, CDR2 YSLEER. The germline V and J ends were trimmed by 1 base and 3 bases, with 9 bases remaining between them. The CDR3 nucleotides read TGCGCCAGCAGCCAAGGGTTTCAGGCTAATGAAAAACTGTTTTTT. It specifies CASSQGFQANEKLFF.

The rearrangement joins TRBV29-1 to TRBJ2-7; 7 bases align to TRBD1. Looked up from germline, CDR1 is SQVTM and CDR2 is ANQGSEA. The CDR3 has 14 residues. V lost 6 bases, J lost 4 bases, and 12 bases stayed unmatched. CDR3 region: CSVADRAVSYEQYF. The CDR3 DNA follows: TGCAGCGTAGCTGACAGGGCGGTCTCGTACGAGCAGTACTTC.

This clonotype has ten or more counts. The chain has TRBV6-5 and TRBJ1-2; 7 bases are a match to TRBD1. Germline CDR1 is MNHEY and CDR2 is SVGAGI. V was clipped by 3 bases and J by 0 bases; unmatched bases: 7. The CDR3 is 16 residues long. CDR3 in amino acids: CASSYHRGSPNYGYTF. For the CDR3, the DNA is TGTGCCAGCAGTTATCACAGGGGCTCGCCTAACTATGGCTACACCTTC.

The table lists this clonotype with many counts. This chain links TRBV7-3 with TRBJ2-2; D unresolved. The germline gives CDR1 SGHTA, CDR2 FQGTGA. V lost 2 bases to trimming and J lost 2 bases, with 9 bases between them. The CDR3 runs to 15 residues. The CDR3 spells CASSLHSSNTGELFF. DNA for the CDR3: TGTGCCAGCAGCTTACACAGTTCCAACACCGGGGAGCTGTTTTTT. Full variable domain (missing parts from reference TRBV7-3 and TRBJ2-2): GAGVSQTPSNKVTEKGKYVELRCDPISGHTALYWYRQSLGQGPEFLIYFQGTGAADDSGLPNDRFFAVRPEGSVSTLKIQRTERGDSAVYLCASSLHSSNTGELFFGEGSRLTVL.

Many counts were recorded for this clonotype. The chain employs TRBV12-3 or TRBV12-4 and TRBJ1-5, with no clear D. The length of the CDR3 is 13 residues. Trimming cost V 4 bases and J 7 bases, with 11 bases left between them. CDR3: CASSSSGGQPQHF. The DNA for the CDR3 is TGTGCCAGCAGTTCCTCGGGAGGGCAGCCCCAGCATTTT.

The sample holds many counts of this clonotype. V gene TRBV3-1 combines with J gene TRBJ1-5; D uncertain. The CDR3 sequence is 17 residues long. Trimming pared 2 bases from V and 2 bases from J, leaving 16 bases between. Germline CDR1 and CDR2: LGHDT and YNNKEL (reference sequence). The CDR3 DNA reads as TGTGCCAGCAGCCAACGGTCGGGGAAGATGGGCAATCAGCCCCAGCATTTT. Translation: CASSQRSGKMGNQPQHF.

At least ten counts were recorded for this clonotype. The rearrangement joins TRBV15 to TRBJ1-4; the D is unclear. CDR1 and CDR2 (germline): LNHNV, YYDKDF (reference sequence). The CDR3 length is 16 residues. The V end was cut by 8 bases, the J end by 0 bases, with 16 bases between. The CDR3 protein is CATYNRRLATNEKLFF. The CDR3 DNA sequence: TGTGCCACCTATAACCGACGACTTGCAACTAATGAAAAACTGTTTTTT.

The table lists this clonotype with a few counts. The chain recombines TRBV28 with TRBJ2-1, with 9 bases fitting TRBD2. The trim removed 6 bases at V and 3 bases at J, leaving 6 bases unmatched. From germline, CDR1 is MDHEN and CDR2 SYDVKM. The CDR3 runs to 15 residues. The CDR3 DNA reads as TGTGCCAGCAGACCCAAGCGGGGGGACTACAATGAGCAGTTCTTC. As protein: CASRPKRGDYNEQFF.

By sample share, this clonotype is medium-sized. The chain employs TRBV6-2 or TRBV6-3 and TRBJ2-1; D gene uncertain. CDR1 is MNHEY, CDR2 SVGEGT, per germline. This CDR3 has 15 residues. The V end lost 4 bases, the J end lost 8 bases, and 18 bases lay between the germline ends. CDR3 amino acids: CASSLQPSIFHEQFF. CDR3 in DNA: TGTGCCAGCAGTTTACAGCCTTCTATTTTCCATGAGCAGTTCTTC.

This clonotype appeared many times. This chain connects TRBV4-3 to TRBJ2-5; possibly TRBD2 for D (7 bases). Trimming removed 0 bases from V and 8 bases from J, with 16 bases in between. The CDR3 has 15 residues. Germline-derived CDR1 and CDR2 are LGHNA and YSLEER. The CDR3 region has the DNA TGCGCCAGCAGCCAAGATCCCGGGGGGCTGGTAACCCAGTACTTC. Residues: CASSQDPGGLVTQYF.

This clonotype was counted many times. The J gene is TRBJ2-7, the V gene TRBV5-1, with D uncertain. This CDR3 contains 14 residues. Trimming left V 0 bases short and J 6 bases short, with 13 bases between. CDR1 and CDR2 from the germline V gene are SGHRS and YFSETQ. The CDR3 region has the DNA TGCGCCAGCAGCTTGGGGGTGGGTTCGTTCGAGCAGTACTTC. Protein sequence: CASSLGVGSFEQYF.

This clonotype was seen only a few times. The chain couples TRBV20-1 to TRBJ1-1; weak D call: TRBD1 (5 bases). CDR1 is DFQATT, CDR2 SNEGSKA, per germline (reference sequence). The CDR3 sequence is 14 residues long. Deletions cut 2 bases from V and 7 bases from J, with 17 bases between. This CDR3 is CSARLRPGNNEAFF. In DNA form, the CDR3 reads TGCAGTGCTAGATTACGGCCAGGGAATAATGAAGCTTTCTTT.

This clonotype was observed a handful of times. The chain is built from TRBV5-4 and TRBJ2-3; TRBD1 matches at 10 bases. CDR1 SGHNT and CDR2 YYREEE come from the germline V gene (reference sequence). V lost 4 bases, J lost 1 base, and 6 bases stayed unmatched. The CDR3 covers 16 residues. Here the CDR3 reads CASSPTGGAGTDTQYF. The CDR3, as DNA: TGTGCCAGCAGCCCGACAGGGGGCGCGGGCACAGATACGCAGTATTTT.

The V gene is TRBV7-2, the J gene TRBJ1-6; 7 bases align to TRBD1. This CDR3 region has 15 residues. Germline V CDR1 and CDR2: SGHTA, FQGNSA. V lost 5 bases and J lost 4; bases outside the gene matches: 5. The CDR3 DNA sequence: TGTGCCAGCAGCCCGGGACAGAATTATAATTCACCCCTCCACTTT. This encodes CASSPGQNYNSPLHF. The entire variable domain, with the rest obtained from reference TRBV7-2 and TRBJ1-6, is as follows: GAGVSQSPSNKVTEKGKDVELRCDPISGHTALYWYRQSLGQGLEFLIYFQGNSAPDKSGLPSDRFSAERTGGSVSTLTIQRTQQEDSAVYLCASSPGQNYNSPLHFGNGTRLTVT.

There are many counts of this clonotype. The genes are TRBV29-1 and TRBJ1-2, with 7 bases that match TRBD1. Trimming took 4 bases from V and 8 from J; bases not matched to a gene: 1. Germline V gives CDR1 SQVTM, CDR2 ANQGSEA. CDR3 size: 10 residues. CDR3 DNA sequence: TGCAGCGTTGCAGGGGGAGGCTACACCTTC. Translated, it gives CSVAGGGYTF. Variable domain in full (rest from reference TRBV29-1 and TRBJ1-2): SAVISQKPSRDICQRGTSLTIQCQVDSQVTMMFWYRQQPGQSLTLIATANQGSEATYESGFVIDKFPISRPNLTFSTLTVSNMSPEDSSIYLCSVAGGGYTFGSGTRLTVV.

In this sample, this clonotype turned up many times. The junction shows a germline mismatch at one end, possibly a read error. The rearrangement uses TRBV7-7 and TRBJ2-5; 9 positions match TRBD2. In germline, CDR1 is SSHAT, CDR2 FNYEAQ (reference sequence). The CDR3 is 16 amino acids. CDR3 DNA: TGTGCTAGCAGCCCCCGGCTAGCGGGGAACCAAGAGACCCAGTACTTC. Translated, it gives CASSPRLAGNQETQYF.

This clonotype was found many times. The chain carries TRBV20-1 and TRBJ1-2, with 9 bases that match TRBD1. The CDR3 extends over 14 amino acids. Trimming removed 6 bases from V and 6 bases from J; junction bases left unmatched: 11. The germline V gene encodes CDR1 DFQATT and CDR2 SNEGSKA (reference sequence). The CDR3 reads CSAKQGARVHGYTF. The CDR3 coding sequence is TGCAGTGCAAAACAGGGGGCAAGAGTTCATGGCTACACCTTC.

This clonotype was counted ten times or more. V is TRBV27 and J is TRBJ2-2, with no clear D. V was shortened by 4 bases and J by 4 bases, with 7 bases between the two germline ends. CDR1 and CDR2 (germline): MNHEY, SMNVEV (reference sequence). The CDR3 contains 13 residues. The CDR3: CASSSPFTGELFF. The CDR3 region has the DNA TGTGCCAGCAGTTCCCCTTTCACCGGGGAGCTGTTTTTT.

This clonotype was observed a handful of times. This CDR3 is CSASLPQENIQYF. The CDR3 DNA is TGCAGTGCTAGCCTACCCCAGGAAAACATTCAGTACTTC. The gene calls are TRBV20-1 and TRBJ2-4, with unresolved D. This CDR3 is built from 13 residues. CDR1 DFQATT and CDR2 SNEGSKA come from the germline V gene (reference sequence). The V end lost 3 bases, the J end lost 5 bases, and 11 bases lay between the germline ends.

This clonotype was counted between two and nine times. This rearrangement joins TRBV18 to TRBJ1-1, with a tentative D call TRBD1 (5 bases). V lost 3 bases to trimming and J lost 3 bases, with 14 bases between them. CDR3 length: 15 amino acids. Germline CDR1 KGHSH, CDR2 LQKENI. The CDR3 coding sequence is TGTGCCAGCTCACCCCAGTATATGGGGGACACTGAAGCTTTCTTT. This gives the protein CASSPQYMGDTEAFF. Full variable domain (rest looked up from reference TRBV18 and TRBJ1-1): NAGVMQNPRHLVRRRGQEARLRCSPMKGHSHVYWYRQLPEEGLKFMVYLQKENIIDESGMPKERFSAEFPKEGPSILRIQQVVRGDSAAYFCASSPQYMGDTEAFFGQGTRLTVV.

Remarks on this clonotype: This may stem from a read error, because a much larger clone lies one nucleotide away. As the CDR3 is not closed by the conserved phenylalanine or tryptophan, this likely results from a read error. This chain links TRBV7-9 with TRBJ2-7; D possibly corresponds to TRBD2 (6 bases). Germline assignment: CDR1 SEHNR and CDR2 FQNEAQ (reference sequence). The CDR3 extends over 15 amino acids. The V and J ends lost 3 bases and 2 bases respectively, with 14 bases between them. The CDR3 spells CASSFGAGGTYEQYL. The CDR3 DNA sequence: TGTGCCAGCAGCTTTGGAGCGGGCGGAACCTACGAGCAGTACTTA.

This clonotype was seen many times. The chain joins TRBV12-3 or TRBV12-4 to TRBJ2-3, with a tentative D call TRBD2 (6 bases). CDR3 length: 18 amino acids. V was shortened by 5 bases and J by 3 bases, with 24 bases between the two germline ends. CDR3 amino acids: CASSPRGGWGKGTDTQYF. The CDR3 nucleotides read TGTGCCAGCAGTCCACGGGGAGGTTGGGGGAAGGGTACAGATACGCAGTATTTT.

This clonotype was seen ten or more times. CDR3 region: CASRTSGSSYNEQFF. Here the CDR3 DNA reads TGTGCCAGCAGAACTAGCGGGAGCTCCTACAATGAGCAGTTCTTC. This sequence joins TRBV6-6 and TRBJ2-1; TRBD2 matches 11 bases. Germline V gene data show CDR1 as MNHNY and CDR2 as SVGAGI (reference sequence). V lost 6 bases, J lost 0 bases, and 1 base stayed unmatched. The CDR3 is 15 residues long.

Ten or more counts support this clonotype. V gene TRBV7-2 combines with J gene TRBJ2-3, with 9 bases fitting TRBD2. The V segment lost 5 bases and the J segment 3 bases; nucleotides outside the gene matches: 15. The CDR3 is 18 amino acids. Germline CDR1 and CDR2: SGHTA and FQGNSA. The CDR3 DNA is TGTGCCAGCAGCCCCGGACTAGCGAACCGCCAACGAACAGATACGCAGTATTTT. Amino acid sequence: CASSPGLANRQRTDTQYF.

There are many counts of this clonotype. J is TRBJ2-1 and V is TRBV7-2, with 9 bases lining up with TRBD2. Trimming cost V 6 bases and J 9 bases; bases outside gene matches: 12. Germline V gene lookup returns CDR1 SGHTA and CDR2 FQGNSA. The CDR3 has 15 amino acids. This CDR3 reads CASRSRRGGFGEQFF. The CDR3 coding sequence is TGTGCCAGCAGATCCCGGCGGGGGGGATTCGGTGAGCAGTTCTTC.

This clonotype was observed many times. The CDR3 spells CASSEEGGETQYF. CDR3 nucleotide sequence: TGTGCCAGCAGTGAAGAGGGGGGGGAGACCCAGTACTTC. The J gene is TRBJ2-5, the V gene TRBV2, with D possibly matching TRBD2 (7 bases). V lost 1 base to trimming and J lost 5 bases, with 8 bases between them. The CDR3 loop spans 13 amino acids. Germline-derived CDR1 and CDR2 are SNHLY and FYNNEI.